The rows below give T cell receptor beta chains drawn from one sample of a study of T cells in Graves' hyperthyroidism and ophthalmopathy. TCRdb ran MiXCR on the multiplex PCR reads and lists one entry per CDR3 protein. The repertoire consists of over 150,000 distinct CDR3 sequences, with 15% to 20% occurring once and the leading ten covering around 29%. The sequencing input was blood. All receptors derive from a woman aged 45-59 years with Graves' hyperthyroidism. CDR3s include the opening cysteine and the closing phenylalanine or tryptophan. D genes are given only for firm matches. Clone size, where shown, is once, few, many, or a class for clones that have expanded.

D gene: .; J gene: TRBJ2-7; V gene: TRBV13; clone size: many; CDR3 DNA: TGTGCCAGCAGCTCCCGCGGGGAATTTTACGAGCAGTACTTC; CDR3 protein: CASSSRGEFYEQYF
D gene: .; J gene: TRBJ1-1; V gene: TRBV5-1; clone size: .; CDR3 DNA: TGCGCCAGCAGCTGGGGGACACCTTCGAACACTGAAGCTTTCTTT; CDR3 protein: CASSWGTPSNTEAFF
D gene: .; J gene: TRBJ1-6; V gene: TRBV9; clone size: .; CDR3 DNA: TGTGCCAGCAGCGCGGACAGTAATAATTCACCCCTCCACTTT; CDR3 protein: CASSADSNNSPLHF
D gene: TRBD2; J gene: TRBJ2-1; V gene: TRBV5-4; clone size: few; CDR3 DNA: TGTGCCAGCCGCGGGACTAGCGGGGGGGCCTACAATGAGCAGTTCTTC; CDR3 protein: CASRGTSGGAYNEQFF
D gene: .; J gene: TRBJ2-5; V gene: TRBV14; clone size: many; CDR3 DNA: TGTGCCAGCAGCCGAACCACCACGGGGTTGGGGACCCAGTACTTC; CDR3 protein: CASSRTTTGLGTQYF
D gene: TRBD2; J gene: TRBJ2-2; V gene: TRBV7-2; clone size: many; CDR3 DNA: TGTGCCAGCAGCGATTTTAGCGGGGCGAACACCGGGGAGCTGTTTTTT; CDR3 protein: CASSDFSGANTGELFF
D gene: .; J gene: TRBJ1-5; V gene: TRBV6-2/TRBV6-3; clone size: many; CDR3 DNA: TGTGCCAGCAGTTACTCTAAGGGGCGAGGCAATCAGCCCCAGCATTTT; CDR3 protein: CASSYSKGRGNQPQHF
D gene: TRBD1; J gene: TRBJ1-1; V gene: TRBV20-1; clone size: many; CDR3 DNA: TGCAGTGCCAGACCGAACAGGGGGCAGATCACTGAAGCTTTCTTT; CDR3 protein: CSARPNRGQITEAFF
D gene: .; J gene: TRBJ1-4; V gene: TRBV7-2; clone size: many; CDR3 DNA: TGTGCCAGCAGCTTATGGGGAGGGCAGGCCGGAAAACTGTTTTTT; CDR3 protein: CASSLWGGQAGKLFF
D gene: .; J gene: TRBJ1-1; V gene: TRBV5-1; clone size: few; CDR3 DNA: TGCGCCAGCAGCTTGGTCGACCTTAGCACTGAAGCTTTCTTT; CDR3 protein: CASSLVDLSTEAFF
D gene: .; J gene: TRBJ1-1; V gene: TRBV11-2; clone size: many; CDR3 DNA: TGTGCCAGCAGCTTAGTACCAGCATACACTGAAGCTTTCTTT; CDR3 protein: CASSLVPAYTEAFF
D gene: .; J gene: TRBJ1-1; V gene: TRBV18; clone size: many; CDR3 DNA: TGTGCCAGCTCACCACCCCGGGGGGTGGTCACTGAAGCTTTCTTT; CDR3 protein: CASSPPRGVVTEAFF
D gene: .; J gene: TRBJ2-2; V gene: TRBV2; clone size: many; CDR3 DNA: TGTGCCAGCGCTACCCAGAACACCGGGGAGCTGTTTTTT; CDR3 protein: CASATQNTGELFF
D gene: TRBD2; J gene: TRBJ2-3; V gene: TRBV6-1; clone size: many; CDR3 DNA: TGTGCCAGCAGTTACCGTAGCGGGGGGAGCACAGATACGCAGTATTTT; CDR3 protein: CASSYRSGGSTDTQYF
D gene: .; J gene: TRBJ2-4; V gene: TRBV6-1; clone size: many; CDR3 DNA: TGTGCCTCCCAGCAGGGGTACATTCAGTACTTC; CDR3 protein: CASQQGYIQYF
D gene: TRBD2; J gene: TRBJ2-1; V gene: TRBV28; clone size: many; CDR3 DNA: TGTGCCAGCAGTTCATCTAGCGGGGGGTCCTTCAATGAGCAGTTCTTC; CDR3 protein: CASSSSSGGSFNEQFF
D gene: .; J gene: TRBJ2-5; V gene: TRBV7-3; clone size: .; CDR3 DNA: TGTGCCAGCAGCAACGGGGGAGCCAATCAAGAGACCCAGTACTTC; CDR3 protein: CASSNGGANQETQYF
D gene: .; J gene: TRBJ2-3; V gene: TRBV7-2; clone size: many; CDR3 DNA: TGTGCCAGCAGCTTGGACGGAGGCCGCACAGATACGCAGTATTTT; CDR3 protein: CASSLDGGRTDTQYF
D gene: .; J gene: TRBJ1-4; V gene: TRBV19; clone size: many; CDR3 DNA: TGTGCCAGCAGTCCCGGACAGCTTAATGAAAAACTGTTTTTT; CDR3 protein: CASSPGQLNEKLFF
D gene: .; J gene: TRBJ1-6; V gene: TRBV10-3; clone size: many; CDR3 DNA: TGTGCCACGCGGGGATCGGAAGGGCCTTCACCCCTCCACTTT; CDR3 protein: CATRGSEGPSPLHF
D gene: TRBD2; J gene: TRBJ2-5; V gene: TRBV11-2; clone size: many; CDR3 DNA: TGTGCCAGCAGTTTTACTAGCGTGGGGGAGACCCAGTACTTC; CDR3 protein: CASSFTSVGETQYF
D gene: TRBD1; J gene: TRBJ2-1; V gene: TRBV20-1; clone size: .; CDR3 DNA: TGCAGTGCTAGGGGGCGACCCCCGGGACAGGGGATTTACAATGAGCAGTTCTTC; CDR3 protein: CSARGRPPGQGIYNEQFF
D gene: .; J gene: TRBJ1-5; V gene: TRBV19; clone size: few; CDR3 DNA: TGTGCCAGTAGTGCGACAGTCGGAAAGCCCCAGCATTTT; CDR3 protein: CASSATVGKPQHF
D gene: TRBD1; J gene: TRBJ1-6; V gene: TRBV27; clone size: .; CDR3 DNA: TGTGCCAGCAGTCTCACTTGGACAGGGTATACGGTAGAGAATTCACCCCTCCACTTT; CDR3 protein: CASSLTWTGYTVENSPLHF
D gene: TRBD1; J gene: TRBJ2-3; V gene: TRBV9; clone size: few; CDR3 DNA: TGTGCCAGCAGGATGAGGACAGGGGCCTTCACAGATACGCAGTATTTT; CDR3 protein: CASRMRTGAFTDTQYF
D gene: TRBD1; J gene: TRBJ2-7; V gene: TRBV7-9; clone size: many; CDR3 DNA: TGTGCCAGCAGCCGCGGGACAGGGGTCTCCTACGAGCAGTACTTC; CDR3 protein: CASSRGTGVSYEQYF
D gene: .; J gene: TRBJ2-3; V gene: TRBV11-3; clone size: many; CDR3 DNA: TGTGCCAGCAGCTTAGAAGGGGCGGATACGCAGTATTTT; CDR3 protein: CASSLEGADTQYF
D gene: .; J gene: TRBJ1-2; V gene: TRBV6-5; clone size: many; CDR3 DNA: TGTGCCAGCAGTTACTCGTCCAGGAACTATGGCTACACCTTC; CDR3 protein: CASSYSSRNYGYTF
D gene: .; J gene: TRBJ1-2; V gene: TRBV2; clone size: many; CDR3 DNA: TGTGCCAGCAGGTCAGCGAACTATGGCTACACCTTC; CDR3 protein: CASRSANYGYTF
D gene: .; J gene: TRBJ1-1; V gene: TRBV12-3/TRBV12-4; clone size: many; CDR3 DNA: TGTGCCAGCACCTTTGGGACTTCTGAAGCTTTCTTT; CDR3 protein: CASTFGTSEAFF
D gene: .; J gene: TRBJ1-1; V gene: TRBV7-2; clone size: many; CDR3 DNA: TGTGCCAGCAGCTGGAACGGTAACACTGAAGCTTTCTTT; CDR3 protein: CASSWNGNTEAFF
D gene: TRBD1; J gene: TRBJ2-3; V gene: TRBV10-3; clone size: .; CDR3 DNA: TGTGCCATCAGTGAGTCGGGACAGGGGACAGATACGCAGTATTTT; CDR3 protein: CAISESGQGTDTQYF
D gene: .; J gene: TRBJ1-6; V gene: TRBV2; clone size: many; CDR3 DNA: TGTGCCAGCAGTGCCCGCCTCAGGGCCTATAATTCACCCCTCCACTTT; CDR3 protein: CASSARLRAYNSPLHF
D gene: TRBD1; J gene: TRBJ1-2; V gene: TRBV6-2/TRBV6-3; clone size: many; CDR3 DNA: TGTGCCAGCAGTCAGGGGACAGGGAGATGGCTCTATGGCTACACCTTC; CDR3 protein: CASSQGTGRWLYGYTF
D gene: TRBD2; J gene: TRBJ2-7; V gene: TRBV6-2/TRBV6-3; clone size: .; CDR3 DNA: TGTGCCAGCAGTTTATCAGGGCCGGGAGGGTACGAGCAGTACTTC; CDR3 protein: CASSLSGPGGYEQYF
D gene: .; J gene: TRBJ2-3; V gene: TRBV5-1; clone size: many; CDR3 DNA: TGCGCCAGCAGCTTGGCCGGGTTCACAGATACGCAGTATTTT; CDR3 protein: CASSLAGFTDTQYF
D gene: .; J gene: TRBJ1-3; V gene: TRBV7-2; clone size: .; CDR3 DNA: TGTGCCAGCAGCTTAGATAATAGGGATGGAAACACCATATATTTT; CDR3 protein: CASSLDNRDGNTIYF
D gene: .; J gene: TRBJ1-6; V gene: TRBV9; clone size: many; CDR3 DNA: TGTGCCAGCAGCTCGTCGATGACAGCAAATTCACCCCTCCACTTT; CDR3 protein: CASSSSMTANSPLHF
D gene: .; J gene: TRBJ2-5; V gene: TRBV6-1; clone size: many; CDR3 DNA: TGTGCCAGCAACCCCTGGGGCCAAGAGACCCAGTACTTC; CDR3 protein: CASNPWGQETQYF
D gene: .; J gene: TRBJ2-7; V gene: TRBV5-6; clone size: .; CDR3 DNA: TGTGCCAGCAGCTTAGAAACCGGGACATACAACTACGAGCAGTACTTC; CDR3 protein: CASSLETGTYNYEQYF
D gene: .; J gene: TRBJ2-7; V gene: TRBV13; clone size: many; CDR3 DNA: TGTGCCAGCAGCGGGGACGATTACGAGCAGTACTTC; CDR3 protein: CASSGDDYEQYF
D gene: TRBD2; J gene: TRBJ2-7; V gene: TRBV12-3/TRBV12-4; clone size: .; CDR3 DNA: TGTGCCAGCAGGCGACTAGCGGGGGCTTACGAGCAGTACTTC; CDR3 protein: CASRRLAGAYEQYF
D gene: .; J gene: TRBJ1-1; V gene: TRBV5-1; clone size: many; CDR3 DNA: TGCGCCAGCAGCTTGGAAGGCGCGTCGAACACTGAAGCTTTCTTT; CDR3 protein: CASSLEGASNTEAFF
D gene: .; J gene: TRBJ1-5; V gene: TRBV9; clone size: many; CDR3 DNA: TGTGCCAGCAGCTCAGCTTTTAATCAGCCCCAGCATTTT; CDR3 protein: CASSSAFNQPQHF
D gene: .; J gene: TRBJ2-1; V gene: TRBV7-8; clone size: many; CDR3 DNA: TGTGCCAGCAGCCTTAGACGAAGAGGGGTCCTCTACAATGAGCAGTTCTTC; CDR3 protein: CASSLRRRGVLYNEQFF
D gene: .; J gene: TRBJ1-1; V gene: TRBV12-3/TRBV12-4; clone size: many; CDR3 DNA: TGTGCCAGCAGCCCCCTCCGGGGTGAAGCTTTCTTT; CDR3 protein: CASSPLRGEAFF
D gene: TRBD1; J gene: TRBJ2-3; V gene: TRBV5-8; clone size: .; CDR3 DNA: TGCGCCAGCAGCTACGGACAGGGGCCAGATACGCAGTATTTT; CDR3 protein: CASSYGQGPDTQYF
D gene: .; J gene: TRBJ2-7; V gene: TRBV7-8; clone size: few; CDR3 DNA: TGTGCCAGCAGCCTTAGGGCAGCGAACCCCTACGAGCAGTACTTC; CDR3 protein: CASSLRAANPYEQYF
D gene: TRBD2; J gene: TRBJ2-3; V gene: TRBV7-3; clone size: many; CDR3 DNA: TGTGCCAGCAGCCCGGGGGGGCCCAGCACAGATACGCAGTATTTT; CDR3 protein: CASSPGGPSTDTQYF